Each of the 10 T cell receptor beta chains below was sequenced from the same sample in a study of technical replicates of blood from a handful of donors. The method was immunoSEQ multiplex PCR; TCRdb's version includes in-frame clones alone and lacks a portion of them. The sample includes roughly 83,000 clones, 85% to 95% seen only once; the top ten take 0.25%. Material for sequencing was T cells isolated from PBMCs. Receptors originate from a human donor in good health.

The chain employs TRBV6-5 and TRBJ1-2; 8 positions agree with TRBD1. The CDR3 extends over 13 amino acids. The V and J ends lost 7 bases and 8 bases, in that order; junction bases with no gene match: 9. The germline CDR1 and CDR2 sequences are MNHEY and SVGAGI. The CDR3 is CASKGDRMGGYTF. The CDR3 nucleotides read TGTGCCAGCAAAGGGGACAGGATGGGAGGCTACACCTTC.

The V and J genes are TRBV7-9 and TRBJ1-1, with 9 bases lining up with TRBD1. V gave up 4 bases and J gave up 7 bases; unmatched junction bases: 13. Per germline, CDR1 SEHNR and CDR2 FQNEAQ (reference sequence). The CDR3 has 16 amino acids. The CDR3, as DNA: TGTGCCAGCAGCTCCACAGGGGGCAGAAGACCCAATGAAGCTTTCTTT. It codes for CASSSTGGRRPNEAFF.

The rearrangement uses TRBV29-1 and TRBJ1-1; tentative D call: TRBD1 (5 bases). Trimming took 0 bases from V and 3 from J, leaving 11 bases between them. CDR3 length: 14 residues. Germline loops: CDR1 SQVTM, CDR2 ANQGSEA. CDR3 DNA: TGCAGCGTTGAAGATCTTGGGACTTACACTGAAGCTTTCTTT. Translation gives CSVEDLGTYTEAFF.

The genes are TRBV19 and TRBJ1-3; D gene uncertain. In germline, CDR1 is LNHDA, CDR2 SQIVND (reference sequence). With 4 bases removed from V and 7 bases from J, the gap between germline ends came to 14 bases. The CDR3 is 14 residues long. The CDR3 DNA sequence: TGTGCCAGTAGTAATGGCAGAGGGCCCAACACCATATATTTT. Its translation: CASSNGRGPNTIYF.

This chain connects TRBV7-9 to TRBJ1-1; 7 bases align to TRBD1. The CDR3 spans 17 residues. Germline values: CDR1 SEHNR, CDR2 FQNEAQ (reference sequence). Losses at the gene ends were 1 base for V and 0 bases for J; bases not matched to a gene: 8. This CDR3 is CASSLDGEGALNTEAFF. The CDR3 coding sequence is TGTGCCAGCAGCTTAGATGGAGAGGGGGCTTTGAACACTGAAGCTTTCTTT.

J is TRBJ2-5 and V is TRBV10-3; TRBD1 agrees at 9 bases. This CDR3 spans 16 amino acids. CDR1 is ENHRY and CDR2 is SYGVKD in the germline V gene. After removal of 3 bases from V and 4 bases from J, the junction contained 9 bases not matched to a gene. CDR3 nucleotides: TGTGCCATCAGTGATCCGGACAGGGGTCCCAGAGAGACCCAGTACTTC. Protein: CAISDPDRGPRETQYF.

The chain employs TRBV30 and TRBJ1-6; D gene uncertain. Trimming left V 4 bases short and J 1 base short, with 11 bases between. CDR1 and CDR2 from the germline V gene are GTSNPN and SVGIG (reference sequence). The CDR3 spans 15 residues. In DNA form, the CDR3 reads TGTGCCTGGATGACCGGGATTTCCTATAATTCACCCCTCCACTTT. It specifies CAWMTGISYNSPLHF.

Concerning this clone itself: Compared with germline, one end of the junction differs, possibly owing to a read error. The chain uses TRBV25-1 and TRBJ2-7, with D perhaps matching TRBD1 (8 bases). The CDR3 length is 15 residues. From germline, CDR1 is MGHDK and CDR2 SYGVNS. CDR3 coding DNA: TGTGCCAGCAGTGCGACAGGGGAGGGGTTCTACGGGCAGTACTTC. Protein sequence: CASSATGEGFYGQYF.

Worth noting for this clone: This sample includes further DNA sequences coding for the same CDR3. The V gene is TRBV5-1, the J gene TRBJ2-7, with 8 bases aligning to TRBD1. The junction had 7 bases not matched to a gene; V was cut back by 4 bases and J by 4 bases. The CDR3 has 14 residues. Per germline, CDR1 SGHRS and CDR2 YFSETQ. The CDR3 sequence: CASSPQGASYEQYF. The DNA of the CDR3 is TGCGCCAGCAGCCCCCAGGGGGCGTCGTACGAGCAGTACTTC.

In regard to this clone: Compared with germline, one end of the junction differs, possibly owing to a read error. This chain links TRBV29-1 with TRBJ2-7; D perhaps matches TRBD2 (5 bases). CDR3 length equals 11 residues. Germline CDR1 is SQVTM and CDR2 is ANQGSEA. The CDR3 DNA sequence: TGCAGCGTTGAGTCAGACTACGCGCAGTACTTC. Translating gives CSVESDYAQYF.